Only a few counts were recorded for the clone carrying this T cell receptor beta chain. The antigen remains unidentified. This entry comes from a study of CD8 T cells in ankylosing spondylitis. Study-wide findings and caveats: The disease-linked clones had a CD8+ phenotype and low blood frequencies. Significantly higher representation of disease-linked clones was reported for matched ankylosing spondylitis synovial fluid.

V lost 0 bases and J lost 5, with 7 bases in between. The CDR3 covers 13 residues. Germline-derived CDR1 and CDR2 are SGHRS and YFSETQ. 5'-RACE, quantitative and with molecular barcodes, yielded the TCR beta libraries. One entry per CDR3 protein, called by TCRdb with MiXCR from the 5' RACE reads. This table has 100,000 to 150,000 distinct CDR3 sequences, about a tenth appearing once. This sequence joins TRBV5-1 and TRBJ2-3; D is ambiguous. Sequences were obtained from blood, either unsorted or a sorted T cell fraction (not recorded which). The sequence derives from a male donor with ankylosing spondylitis or in good health (not recorded which). The CDR3 loop reads CASSLVFRDTQYF. The CDR3 DNA follows: TGCGCCAGCAGCTTGGTATTTCGAGATACGCAGTATTTT.